These T cell receptor beta chains were read from a single sample in a study of radiotherapy plus CTLA-4 blockade in lung cancer. Profiling relied on immunoSEQ multiplex PCR, and the TCRdb table lists in-frame clones only, not all of them. The sample yields about 76,000 clones, 78% seen once. The specimen comprised peripheral blood, sampled from a patient treated with radiotherapy plus ipilimumab. All receptors come from a human donor with non-small cell lung cancer whose response to radiotherapy plus ipilimumab could not be evaluated. Some clones in this sample may be carry-over from other donors' samples. The CDR3 runs from the conserved cysteine through the conserved F or W. The D gene is left open where the match is weak. Part of the rows lack a size; the others show once, few, many or a class for expanded clones.

D | size | J | V | DNA | CDR3
- | - | TRBJ1-3 | TRBV6-1 | TGTGCCAGCAGTGAGCGAAATTCCGTGGACACCATATATTTT | CASSERNSVDTIYF
- | - | TRBJ2-1 | TRBV5-4 | TGTGCCAGCAGCCCCGGGGTGGGTCCGGTGGATGAGCAGTTCTTC | CASSPGVGPVDEQFF
TRBD1 | - | TRBJ2-7 | TRBV28 | TGTGCCAGCACAACAGGGGGCAGCACTTCCTACGAGCAGTACTTC | CASTTGGSTSYEQYF
- | - | TRBJ1-5 | TRBV7-3 | TGTGCCAGCAGCCCACAAGGGGGGGGCAACAATCAGCCCCAGCATTTT | CASSPQGGGNNQPQHF
- | - | TRBJ1-6 | TRBV19 | TGTGCCAGTAGTATAACTCCCGATTCACCCCTCCACTTT | CASSITPDSPLHF
- | - | TRBJ2-3 | TRBV5-1 | TGCGCCAGCAGCTTGGTAGGTGGGGGGACAGATACGCAGTATTTT | CASSLVGGGTDTQYF
TRBD2 | - | TRBJ2-1 | TRBV27 | TGTGCCAGCAGTTCGTTGTTGGGACTAGCGGACAATGAGCAGTTCTTC | CASSSLLGLADNEQFF
TRBD2 | few | TRBJ2-1 | TRBV7-2 | TGTGCCAGCAGCTCCTTTAGCGGGGGGACCTACAATGAGCAGTTCTTC | CASSSFSGGTYNEQFF
- | - | TRBJ1-2 | TRBV30 | TGTGCCTGGACTCTCCTAGGGGGCTATGGCTACACCTTC | CAWTLLGGYGYTF
TRBD1 | - | TRBJ2-7 | TRBV5-1 | TGCGCCAGCAGCCAAGACTCGGACAGGGTCTACGAGCAGTACTTC | CASSQDSDRVYEQYF
TRBD1 | few | TRBJ1-2 | TRBV6-6 | TGTGCCAGCAGTAGGACAGGGGGCGAAGGCTACACCTTC | CASSRTGGEGYTF
TRBD2 | few | TRBJ2-1 | TRBV7-9 | TGTGCCAGCAGCCCGGGACTAGCGTCCAATGAGCAGTTCTTC | CASSPGLASNEQFF
- | - | TRBJ2-5 | TRBV5-1 | TGCGCCAGCAGCTTGGGCCAGGGGGAGACCCAGTACTTC | CASSLGQGETQYF
TRBD1 | once | TRBJ1-2 | TRBV27 | TGTGCCAGCAGTTTATCCAGGGGGCCCTATGGCTACACCTTC | CASSLSRGPYGYTF
TRBD1 | many | TRBJ2-3 | TRBV6-4 | TGTGCCAGCAGTAGGCGACAGGGAACAGATACGCAGTATTTT | CASSRRQGTDTQYF
TRBD1 | - | TRBJ1-1 | TRBV5-1 | TGCGCCAGCAGCCAGGGGGACATCAGCACTGAAGCTTTCTTT | CASSQGDISTEAFF
TRBD1 | - | TRBJ2-7 | TRBV27 | TGTGCCAGCAGTTTCTCCCGGGACAGGGGTGGAGAGCAGTACTTC | CASSFSRDRGGEQYF
TRBD1 | - | TRBJ2-7 | TRBV9 | TGTGCCAGCACCCCTGGACAGGGATCCTACGAGCAGTACTTC | CASTPGQGSYEQYF
- | - | TRBJ1-2 | TRBV6-1 | TGTGCCAGCAGTGTCGAACCCCGCGTGGACTATGGCTACACCTTC | CASSVEPRVDYGYTF
TRBD1 | - | TRBJ2-4 | TRBV6-1 | TGTGCCAGCAGTGACTGGACAGGGGGCTTGGTAAACATTCAGTACTTC | CASSDWTGGLVNIQYF
TRBD1 | - | TRBJ1-2 | TRBV10-3 | TGTGCCATCAGACCAAATCAGGCCTCCGGACAGGTCTATGGCTACACCTTC | CAIRPNQASGQVYGYTF
TRBD1 | once | TRBJ2-1 | TRBV27 | TGTGCCAGCAGTTCCGGCGACAGGGGGGCCTACAATGAGCAGTTCTTC | CASSSGDRGAYNEQFF
TRBD1 | - | TRBJ2-7 | TRBV11-2 | TGTGCCAGCAGCTTAGTCGCAGGGGGCCGGGGCGAGCAGTACTTC | CASSLVAGGRGEQYF
- | once | TRBJ1-2 | TRBV5-8 | TGTGCCAGCAGCTTGACAGGAAGGGGGTATGGCTACACCTTC | CASSLTGRGYGYTF
- | once | TRBJ1-1 | TRBV19 | TGTGCCGCCTCGGGGGGATGGCCCACTGAAGCTTTCTTT | CAASGGWPTEAFF
TRBD1 | many | TRBJ2-7 | TRBV10-3 | TGTGCCATCAGTGACCCTCAGGGGGCGGAGAACGAGCAGTACTTC | CAISDPQGAENEQYF
- | once | TRBJ1-4 | TRBV4-2 | TGTGCCAGCAGCCAAGATCCTGGCAGGGGTACTGAAAAACTGTTTTTT | CASSQDPGRGTEKLFF
TRBD1 | - | TRBJ1-4 | TRBV28 | TGTGCCAGCAGATCCCTACAGGGGGCCATTGAAAAACTGTTTTTT | CASRSLQGAIEKLFF
TRBD1 | - | TRBJ2-1 | TRBV5-6 | TGTGCCAGCAGCCCTTTGGACAGGGGGATTTACAATGAGCAGTTCTTC | CASSPLDRGIYNEQFF